This is a list of T cell receptor beta chains from one sample in a study of cytomegalovirus exposure and HLA in healthy donors. Assay: immunoSEQ multiplex PCR; the TCRdb copy retains only in-frame clones and omits some. Of some 130,000 clones listed, 65% to 80% were seen once; the top ten hold roughly 3%. The material sequenced was PBMCs. These receptors were taken from a man between 35 and 55 years old in good health and CMV-seronegative. The CDR3 runs from the conserved cysteine through the conserved F or W. Each record gives: D gene, V gene, J gene, CDR3 protein, CDR3 DNA. The D gene is left open where the match is weak.

>TRBD1|TRBV9|TRBJ2-2
CASSGRTGLSGELFF
TGTGCCAGCAGCGGTCGGACAGGGCTCTCCGGGGAGCTGTTTTTT
>NA|TRBV7-9|TRBJ2-7
CALEGDSYEQYF
TGTGCCCTCGAGGGGGACTCCTACGAGCAGTACTTC
>NA|TRBV6-5|TRBJ2-3
CASSPGLSTDTQYF
TGTGCCAGCAGCCCCGGGTTGAGCACAGATACGCAGTATTTT
>TRBD2|TRBV6-5|TRBJ2-7
CASSIGLASYEQYF
TGTGCCAGCAGTATCGGACTAGCCTCCTACGAGCAGTACTTC
>NA|TRBV18|TRBJ2-5
CASSPEAGLRETQYF
TGTGCCAGCTCACCGGAGGCGGGGCTCAGAGAGACCCAGTACTTC
>TRBD1|TRBV5-4|TRBJ1-6
CASSLGTGNYSPLHF
TGTGCCAGCAGCCTGGGGACAGGGAATTATTCACCCCTCCACTTT
>NA|TRBV27|TRBJ2-7
CASSLTPTDSRYEQYF
TGTGCCAGCAGTTTAACACCGACAGATTCCCGCTACGAGCAGTACTTC
>TRBD2|TRBV6-5|TRBJ2-5
CASRGLADQETQYF
TGTGCCAGCCGGGGACTAGCGGATCAAGAGACCCAGTACTTC
>TRBD1|TRBV5-1|TRBJ2-3
CASSLGQGADTQYF
TGCGCCAGCAGCCTGGGACAGGGGGCAGATACGCAGTATTTT
>TRBD1|TRBV4-3|TRBJ2-3
CASSPMGGDRAGDTQYF
TGCGCCAGCAGTCCAATGGGGGGGGACAGGGCTGGAGATACGCAGTATTTT